These T cell receptor beta chains were read from a single sample in a study of blood T cell repertoires in COVID-19. TCRdb's copy holds only in-frame clones and misses some; the assay was immunoSEQ multiplex PCR. The sample consists of fewer than 250,000 clones, 70% to 90% of them appearing once. Sequencing was carried out using peripheral blood. Receptor source: a woman aged 45 to 65 with active or convalescent COVID-19. The CDR3 runs from the conserved cysteine through the conserved F or W. Each record gives: D gene, J gene, V gene, clone size, CDR3 protein, CDR3 DNA. The D gene is left open where the match is weak. The size field is filled for only some rows; it gives once, few, many or a size class.

d_call: TRBD2; j_call: TRBJ2-1; v_call: TRBV19; clone_size: NA; cdr3_aa: CASSALGLASGGAWDVGQFF; cdr3_nt: TGTGCCAGTAGTGCCCTGGGCCTGGCTAGCGGGGGGGCCTGGGATGTTGGGCAGTTCTTC
d_call: TRBD1; j_call: TRBJ2-3; v_call: TRBV10-3; clone_size: NA; cdr3_aa: CAISESAGQAEDTQYF; cdr3_nt: TGTGCCATCAGTGAGTCGGCCGGACAGGCGGAAGATACGCAGTATTTT
d_call: NA; j_call: TRBJ1-1; v_call: TRBV7-2; clone_size: NA; cdr3_aa: CASTLEAGYTEAFF; cdr3_nt: TGTGCCAGCACCCTCGAGGCGGGTTACACTGAAGCTTTCTTT
d_call: NA; j_call: TRBJ1-5; v_call: TRBV6-5; clone_size: few; cdr3_aa: CASSLQGSGQPQHF; cdr3_nt: TGTGCCAGCAGTTTACAGGGTTCCGGGCAGCCCCAGCATTTT
d_call: TRBD1; j_call: TRBJ1-6; v_call: TRBV3-1/TRBV3-2; clone_size: NA; cdr3_aa: CASSRTGYTLHF; cdr3_nt: TGTGCCAGCAGCCGGACAGGTTACACCCTCCACTTT
d_call: TRBD1; j_call: TRBJ1-2; v_call: TRBV7-9; clone_size: NA; cdr3_aa: CASSLDRGASGYTF; cdr3_nt: TGTGCCAGCAGCTTGGACAGGGGAGCCTCTGGCTACACCTTC
d_call: TRBD1; j_call: TRBJ1-1; v_call: TRBV6-6; clone_size: NA; cdr3_aa: CASSSHRGYQNTEAFF; cdr3_nt: TGTGCCAGCAGTTCCCACAGGGGTTACCAGAACACTGAAGCTTTCTTT
d_call: TRBD1; j_call: TRBJ1-4; v_call: TRBV5-1; clone_size: NA; cdr3_aa: CASKTGGGDEKLFF; cdr3_nt: TGCGCCAGTAAGACAGGGGGCGGTGATGAAAAACTGTTTTTT
d_call: NA; j_call: TRBJ1-1; v_call: TRBV5-1; clone_size: NA; cdr3_aa: CASSSFDSSLMNTEAFF; cdr3_nt: TGCGCCAGCAGCTCGTTCGACAGTTCACTTATGAACACTGAAGCTTTCTTT
d_call: TRBD1; j_call: TRBJ2-1; v_call: TRBV10-2; clone_size: NA; cdr3_aa: CASRELGQGIPSEQFF; cdr3_nt: TGCGCCAGCAGAGAACTCGGACAGGGTATCCCTAGTGAGCAGTTCTTC
d_call: TRBD1; j_call: TRBJ2-5; v_call: TRBV7-9; clone_size: NA; cdr3_aa: CASSLGSGTGVGETQYF; cdr3_nt: TGTGCCAGCAGCTTAGGATCCGGGACAGGGGTTGGCGAGACCCAGTACTTC
d_call: TRBD1; j_call: TRBJ2-1; v_call: TRBV27; clone_size: NA; cdr3_aa: CASSPGQGKPYNEQFF; cdr3_nt: TGTGCCAGCAGTCCCGGACAGGGAAAACCCTACAATGAGCAGTTCTTC
d_call: TRBD1; j_call: TRBJ1-4; v_call: TRBV15; clone_size: NA; cdr3_aa: CATSRGQGATNEKLFF; cdr3_nt: TGTGCCACCAGCCGTGGACAGGGGGCAACTAATGAAAAACTGTTTTTT
d_call: TRBD2; j_call: TRBJ2-7; v_call: TRBV18; clone_size: NA; cdr3_aa: CASSRTSGRPNEQYF; cdr3_nt: TGTGCCAGCTCCAGGACTAGCGGGAGGCCCAACGAGCAGTACTTC
d_call: TRBD2; j_call: TRBJ2-2; v_call: TRBV9; clone_size: NA; cdr3_aa: CASSLRLGGSGELFF; cdr3_nt: TGTGCCAGCAGCCTTCGACTGGGGGGGTCCGGGGAGCTGTTTTTT
d_call: TRBD2; j_call: TRBJ2-3; v_call: TRBV3-1/TRBV3-2; clone_size: NA; cdr3_aa: CASSQDTGLALRYF; cdr3_nt: TGTGCCAGCAGCCAAGATACGGGACTAGCGCTGCGGTATTTT
d_call: TRBD2; j_call: TRBJ2-2; v_call: TRBV6-5; clone_size: NA; cdr3_aa: CASRSGGQTGELFF; cdr3_nt: TGTGCCAGCCGAAGCGGGGGACAAACCGGGGAGCTGTTTTTT
d_call: NA; j_call: TRBJ1-2; v_call: TRBV10-3; clone_size: NA; cdr3_aa: CAISADSSGYTF; cdr3_nt: TGTGCCATCAGTGCCGACAGCTCTGGCTACACCTTC
d_call: TRBD1; j_call: TRBJ1-2; v_call: TRBV19; clone_size: NA; cdr3_aa: CASSQGDYGYTF; cdr3_nt: TGTGCCAGTAGTCAGGGGGACTATGGCTACACCTTC
d_call: TRBD1; j_call: TRBJ1-1; v_call: TRBV19; clone_size: NA; cdr3_aa: CASRGTGVSTEAFF; cdr3_nt: TGTGCCAGTAGAGGGACAGGGGTTTCCACTGAAGCTTTCTTT
d_call: NA; j_call: TRBJ1-5; v_call: TRBV6-6; clone_size: NA; cdr3_aa: CASSYSTREGNQPQHF; cdr3_nt: TGTGCCAGCAGTTACTCGACCAGGGAAGGCAATCAGCCCCAGCATTTT
d_call: NA; j_call: TRBJ2-3; v_call: TRBV3-1/TRBV3-2; clone_size: once; cdr3_aa: CASSLRTTQGADTQYF; cdr3_nt: TGTGCCAGCAGCCTTCGGACTACGCAAGGGGCAGATACGCAGTATTTT